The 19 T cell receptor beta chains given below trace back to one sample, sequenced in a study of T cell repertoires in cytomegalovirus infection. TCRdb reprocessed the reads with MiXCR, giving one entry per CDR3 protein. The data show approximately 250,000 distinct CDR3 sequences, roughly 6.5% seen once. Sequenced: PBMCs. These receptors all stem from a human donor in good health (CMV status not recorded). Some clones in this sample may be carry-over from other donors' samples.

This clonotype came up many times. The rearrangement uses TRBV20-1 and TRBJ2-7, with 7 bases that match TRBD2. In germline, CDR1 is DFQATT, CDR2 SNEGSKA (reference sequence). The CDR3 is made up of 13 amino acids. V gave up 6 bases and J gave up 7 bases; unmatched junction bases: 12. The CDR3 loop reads CSAWGGPTVEQYF. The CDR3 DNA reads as TGCAGTGCCTGGGGGGGTCCTACGGTGGAGCAGTACTTC.

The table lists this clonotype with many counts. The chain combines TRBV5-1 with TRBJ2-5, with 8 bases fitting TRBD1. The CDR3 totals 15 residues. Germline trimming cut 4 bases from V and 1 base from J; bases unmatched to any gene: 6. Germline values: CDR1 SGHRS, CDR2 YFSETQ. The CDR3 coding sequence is TGCGCCAGCAGCGTTACAGGGGGAAGCCAAGAGACCCAGTACTTC. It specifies CASSVTGGSQETQYF.

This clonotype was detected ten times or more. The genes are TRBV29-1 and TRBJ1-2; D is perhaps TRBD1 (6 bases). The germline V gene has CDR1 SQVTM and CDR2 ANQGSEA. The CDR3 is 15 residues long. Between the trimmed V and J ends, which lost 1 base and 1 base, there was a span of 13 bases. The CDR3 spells CSVEGPGAINYGYTF. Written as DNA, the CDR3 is TGCAGCGTTGAAGGGCCGGGGGCGATTAACTATGGCTACACCTTC.

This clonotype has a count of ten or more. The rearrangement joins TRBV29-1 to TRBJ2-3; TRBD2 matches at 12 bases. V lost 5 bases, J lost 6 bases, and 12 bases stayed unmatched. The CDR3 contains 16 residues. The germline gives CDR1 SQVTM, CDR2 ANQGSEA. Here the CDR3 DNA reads TGCAGCGTTCCACTAGCGGGGGGATGGACCTCGGATACGCAGTATTTT. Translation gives CSVPLAGGWTSDTQYF.

CDR3 nucleotide sequence: TGTGCCAGCAGCCTGGGGGGATCACACCACCACTTT. It is translated as CASSLGGSHHHF. The rearrangement uses TRBV6-6 and TRBJ1-6; D is possibly TRBD1 (5 bases). The CDR3 is made up of 12 amino acids. The V end lost 6 bases, the J end lost 18 bases, and 18 bases lay between the germline ends. The germline CDR1 and CDR2 sequences are MNHNY and SVGAGI (reference sequence).

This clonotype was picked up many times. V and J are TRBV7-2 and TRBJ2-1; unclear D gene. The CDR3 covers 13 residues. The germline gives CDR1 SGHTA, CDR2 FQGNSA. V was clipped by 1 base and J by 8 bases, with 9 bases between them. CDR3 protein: CASSLDTIDEQFF. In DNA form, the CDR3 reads TGTGCCAGCAGCTTAGACACAATCGATGAGCAGTTCTTC. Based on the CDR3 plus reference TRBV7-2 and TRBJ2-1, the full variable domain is GAGVSQSPSNKVTEKGKDVELRCDPISGHTALYWYRQSLGQGLEFLIYFQGNSAPDKSGLPSDRFSAERTGGSVSTLTIQRTQQEDSAVYLCASSLDTIDEQFFGPGTRLTVL.

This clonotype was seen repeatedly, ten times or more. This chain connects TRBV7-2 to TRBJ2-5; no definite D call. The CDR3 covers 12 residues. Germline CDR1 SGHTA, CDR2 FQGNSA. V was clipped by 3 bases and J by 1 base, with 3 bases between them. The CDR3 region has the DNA TGTGCCAGCAGCTTCTTCCAAGAGACCCAGTACTTC. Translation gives CASSFFQETQYF.

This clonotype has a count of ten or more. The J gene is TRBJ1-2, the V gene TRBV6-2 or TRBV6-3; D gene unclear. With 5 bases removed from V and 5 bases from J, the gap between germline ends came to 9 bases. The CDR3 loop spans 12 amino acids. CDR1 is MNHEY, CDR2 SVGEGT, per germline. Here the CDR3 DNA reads TGTGCCAGCAGTCAGGAACGGTATGGCTACACCTTC. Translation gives CASSQERYGYTF.

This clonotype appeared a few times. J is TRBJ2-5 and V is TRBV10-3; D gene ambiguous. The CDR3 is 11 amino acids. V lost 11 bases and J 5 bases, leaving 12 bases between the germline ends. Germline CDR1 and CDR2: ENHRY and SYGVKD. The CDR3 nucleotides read TGTGCCTCCCAGTGGTCCGAGACCCAGTACTTC. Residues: CASQWSETQYF.

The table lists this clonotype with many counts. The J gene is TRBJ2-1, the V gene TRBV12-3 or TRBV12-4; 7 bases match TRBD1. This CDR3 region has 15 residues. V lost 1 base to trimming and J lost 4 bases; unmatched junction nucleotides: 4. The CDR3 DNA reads TGTGCCAGCAGTTTAGAACAGGGGTTGTACAATGAGCAGTTCTTC. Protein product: CASSLEQGLYNEQFF.

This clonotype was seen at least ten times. The CDR3 coding sequence is TGTGCCAGCAGTTTAGACCAGAACACCGGGGAGCTGTTTTTT. Translated, it gives CASSLDQNTGELFF. The V call is TRBV28, the J call TRBJ2-2; D uncertain. The V gene's germline CDR1 is MDHEN and CDR2 SYDVKM. V was pared by 2 bases and J by 1 base, with 5 bases between. The CDR3 contains 14 residues.

CDR3 in DNA: TGTGCCAGCAGTTTAGCGGGATCGCTTGAGGAGCAGTACTTC. Translation: CASSLAGSLEEQYF. The genes are TRBV12-3 or TRBV12-4 and TRBJ2-7; D not certain. This CDR3 region has 14 residues. Trimming took off 0 bases at V and 7 bases at J, with 13 bases between the two ends.

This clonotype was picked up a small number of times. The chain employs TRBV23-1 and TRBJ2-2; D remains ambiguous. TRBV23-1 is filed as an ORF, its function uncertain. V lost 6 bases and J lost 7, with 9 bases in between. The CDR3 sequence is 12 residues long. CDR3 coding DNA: TGCGCCAGCAGCCCTTGGCTCGGGGAGCTGTTTTTT. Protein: CASSPWLGELFF.

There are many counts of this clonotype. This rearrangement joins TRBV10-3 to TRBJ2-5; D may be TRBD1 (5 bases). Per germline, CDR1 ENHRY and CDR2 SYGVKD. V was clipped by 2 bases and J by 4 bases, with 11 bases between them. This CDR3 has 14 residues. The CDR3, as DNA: TGTGCCATCAGTGAGCAGGGCGGAGTAGAGACCCAGTACTTC. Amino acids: CAISEQGGVETQYF.

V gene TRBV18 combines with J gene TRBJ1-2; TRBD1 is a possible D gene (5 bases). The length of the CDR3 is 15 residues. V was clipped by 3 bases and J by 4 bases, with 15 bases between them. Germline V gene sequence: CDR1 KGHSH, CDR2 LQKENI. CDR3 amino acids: CASSPPAGRGYGYTF. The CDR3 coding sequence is TGTGCCAGCTCACCTCCGGCAGGGAGAGGCTATGGCTACACCTTC.

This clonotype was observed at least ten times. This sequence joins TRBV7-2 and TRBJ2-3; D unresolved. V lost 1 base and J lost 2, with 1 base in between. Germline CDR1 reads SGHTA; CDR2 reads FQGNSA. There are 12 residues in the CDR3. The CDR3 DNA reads TGTGCCAGCAGCTTAGACACAGATACGCAGTATTTT. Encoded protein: CASSLDTDTQYF.

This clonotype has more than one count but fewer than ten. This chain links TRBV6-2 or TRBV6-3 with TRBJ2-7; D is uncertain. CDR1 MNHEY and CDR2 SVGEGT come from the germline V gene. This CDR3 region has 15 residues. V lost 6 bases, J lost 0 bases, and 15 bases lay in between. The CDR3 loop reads CASRPGSHSSYEQYF. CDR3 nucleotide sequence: TGTGCCAGCAGACCCGGGTCTCATAGCTCCTACGAGCAGTACTTC.

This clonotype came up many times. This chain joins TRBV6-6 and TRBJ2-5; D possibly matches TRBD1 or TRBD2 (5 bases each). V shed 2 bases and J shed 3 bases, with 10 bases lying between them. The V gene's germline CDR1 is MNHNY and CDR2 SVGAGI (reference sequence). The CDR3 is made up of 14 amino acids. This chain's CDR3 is CASSYIRGEETQYF. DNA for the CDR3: TGTGCCAGCAGTTACATCAGAGGGGAAGAGACCCAGTACTTC.

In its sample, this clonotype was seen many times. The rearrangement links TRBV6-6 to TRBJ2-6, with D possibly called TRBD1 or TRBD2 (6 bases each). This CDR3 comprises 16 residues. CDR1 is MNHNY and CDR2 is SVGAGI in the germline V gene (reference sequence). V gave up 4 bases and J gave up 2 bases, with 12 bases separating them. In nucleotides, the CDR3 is TGTGCCAGCAGTTCCGACGGGGGCGCTGGGGCCAACGTCCTGACTTTC. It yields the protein CASSSDGGAGANVLTF.